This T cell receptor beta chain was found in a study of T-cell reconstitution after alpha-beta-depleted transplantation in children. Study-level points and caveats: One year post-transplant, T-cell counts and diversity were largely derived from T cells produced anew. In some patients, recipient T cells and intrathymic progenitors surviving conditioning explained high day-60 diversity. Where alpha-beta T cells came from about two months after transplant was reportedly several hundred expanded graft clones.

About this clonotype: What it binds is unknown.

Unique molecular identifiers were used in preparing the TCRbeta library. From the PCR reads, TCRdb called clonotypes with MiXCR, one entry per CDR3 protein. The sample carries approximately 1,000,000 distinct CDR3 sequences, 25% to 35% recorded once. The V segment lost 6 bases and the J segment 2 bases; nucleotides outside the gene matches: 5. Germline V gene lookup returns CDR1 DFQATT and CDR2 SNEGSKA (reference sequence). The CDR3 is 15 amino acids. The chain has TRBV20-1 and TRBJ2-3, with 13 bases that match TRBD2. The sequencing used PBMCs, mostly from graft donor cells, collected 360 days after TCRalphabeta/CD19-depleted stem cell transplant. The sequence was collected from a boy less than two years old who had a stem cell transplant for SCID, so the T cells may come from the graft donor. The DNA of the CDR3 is TGCAGTGCACCGGGACTAGCGGGGCCCACAGATACGCAGTATTTT. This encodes CSAPGLAGPTDTQYF.